The clone carrying this T cell receptor (beta chain) has ten or more counts. The sample originates from a study of blood T cell repertoires in COVID-19. Losses at the gene ends were 6 bases for V and 4 bases for J; bases not matched to a gene: 2. From germline, CDR1 is WNHNN and CDR2 SYGVQD (reference sequence). CDR3 length: 13 residues. Individuals aged roughly 18 to 95 years were recruited from about two dozen US areas. Cohort assignment relied on participant-reported clinical history. In the study's own analysis: Nucleated cell counts were estimated from reference gene primer amplification. The repertoire was sequenced with immunoSEQ multiplex PCR; TCRdb's copy has only in-frame clones and lacks some. The V and J calls and clone size are taken from that table; D and trimming were inferred from the DNA. The table shows about 190,000 clones, with 82% occurring only once.

This receptor was obtained from a woman aged 60 to 75 with acute COVID-19. Material: PBMCs or T cells enriched from blood (not recorded which). This chain joins TRBV10-1 and TRBJ2-3, with 9 bases lining up with TRBD2. The CDR3 spells CASRASGADTQYF. DNA for the CDR3: TGCGCCAGCAGGGCTAGCGGGGCAGATACGCAGTATTTT.